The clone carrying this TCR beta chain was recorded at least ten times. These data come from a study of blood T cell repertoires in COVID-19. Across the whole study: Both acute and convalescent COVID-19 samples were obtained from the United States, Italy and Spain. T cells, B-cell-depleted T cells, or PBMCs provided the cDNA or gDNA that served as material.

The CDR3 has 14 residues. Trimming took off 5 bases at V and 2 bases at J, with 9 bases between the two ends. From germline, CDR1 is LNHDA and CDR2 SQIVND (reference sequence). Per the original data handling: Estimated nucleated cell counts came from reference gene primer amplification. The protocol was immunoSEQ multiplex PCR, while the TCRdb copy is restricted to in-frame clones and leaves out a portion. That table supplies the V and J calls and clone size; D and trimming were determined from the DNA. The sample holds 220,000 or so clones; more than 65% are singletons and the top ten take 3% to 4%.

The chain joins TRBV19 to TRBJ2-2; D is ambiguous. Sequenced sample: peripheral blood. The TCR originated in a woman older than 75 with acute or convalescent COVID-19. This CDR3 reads CASSEQQNTGELFF. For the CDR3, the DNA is TGTGCCAGTAGTGAACAGCAAAACACCGGGGAGCTGTTTTTT.